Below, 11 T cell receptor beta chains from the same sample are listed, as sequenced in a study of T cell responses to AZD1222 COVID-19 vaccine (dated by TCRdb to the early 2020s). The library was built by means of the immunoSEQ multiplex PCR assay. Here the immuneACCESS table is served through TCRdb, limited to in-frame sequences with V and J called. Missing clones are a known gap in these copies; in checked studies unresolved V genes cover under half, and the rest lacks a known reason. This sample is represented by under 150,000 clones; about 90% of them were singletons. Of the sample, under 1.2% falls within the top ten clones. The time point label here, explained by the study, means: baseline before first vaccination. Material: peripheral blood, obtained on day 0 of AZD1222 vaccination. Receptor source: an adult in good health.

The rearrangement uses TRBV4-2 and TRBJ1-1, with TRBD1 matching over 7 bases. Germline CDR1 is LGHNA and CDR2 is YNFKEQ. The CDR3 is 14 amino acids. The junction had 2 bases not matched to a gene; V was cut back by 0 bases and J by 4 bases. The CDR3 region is CASSQDEGATEAFF. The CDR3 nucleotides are TGTGCCAGCAGCCAAGATGAGGGGGCCACTGAAGCTTTCTTT.

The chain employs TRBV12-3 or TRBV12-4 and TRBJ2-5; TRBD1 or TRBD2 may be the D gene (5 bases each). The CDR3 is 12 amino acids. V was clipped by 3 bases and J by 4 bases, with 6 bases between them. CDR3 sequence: CASSLGTETQYF. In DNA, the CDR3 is TGTGCCAGCAGTTTGGGGACAGAGACCCAGTACTTC.

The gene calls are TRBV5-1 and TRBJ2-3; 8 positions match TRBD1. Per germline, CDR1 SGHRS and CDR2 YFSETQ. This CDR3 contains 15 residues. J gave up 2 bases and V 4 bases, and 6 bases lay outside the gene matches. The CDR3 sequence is CASSDGQGPTDTQYF. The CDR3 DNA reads TGCGCCAGCAGCGACGGACAGGGACCCACAGATACGCAGTATTTT.

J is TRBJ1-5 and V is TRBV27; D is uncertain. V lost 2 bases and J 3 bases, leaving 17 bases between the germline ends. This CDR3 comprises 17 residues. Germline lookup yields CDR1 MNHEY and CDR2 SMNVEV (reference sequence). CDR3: CASSLGSVTIINQPQHF. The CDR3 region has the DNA TGTGCCAGCAGTTTAGGGTCTGTGACAATTATCAATCAGCCCCAGCATTTT.

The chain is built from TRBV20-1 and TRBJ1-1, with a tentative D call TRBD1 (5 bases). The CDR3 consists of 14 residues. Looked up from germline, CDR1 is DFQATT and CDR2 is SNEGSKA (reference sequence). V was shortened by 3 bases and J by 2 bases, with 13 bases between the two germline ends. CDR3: CSASGGPLNTEAFF. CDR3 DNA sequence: TGCAGTGCTAGTGGGGGACCCCTTAACACTGAAGCTTTCTTT.

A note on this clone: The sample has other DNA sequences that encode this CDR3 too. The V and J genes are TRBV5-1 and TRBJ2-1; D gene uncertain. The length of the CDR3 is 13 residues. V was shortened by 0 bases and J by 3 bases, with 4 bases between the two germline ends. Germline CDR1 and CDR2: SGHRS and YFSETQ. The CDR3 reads CASSLASYNEQFF. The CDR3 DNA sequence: TGCGCCAGCAGCTTGGCCAGCTACAATGAGCAGTTCTTC.

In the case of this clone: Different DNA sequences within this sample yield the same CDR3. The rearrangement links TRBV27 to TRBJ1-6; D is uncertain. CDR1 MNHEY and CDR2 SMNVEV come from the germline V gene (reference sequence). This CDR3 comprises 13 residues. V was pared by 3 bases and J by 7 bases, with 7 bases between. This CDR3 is CASSFIVNSPLHF. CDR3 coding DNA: TGTGCCAGCAGTTTTATAGTAAATTCACCCCTCCACTTT.

The DNA of the CDR3 is TGTGCCATCAGCGCTAGCGGGAGTTACTCCTACGAGCAGTACTTC. Translated, it gives CAISASGSYSYEQYF. J is TRBJ2-7 and V is TRBV10-3; TRBD2 matches at 10 bases. Per the germline V gene, CDR1 is ENHRY and CDR2 is SYGVKD. The CDR3 runs to 15 residues. With V trimmed by 6 bases and J by 0 bases, 5 bases remained unmatched.

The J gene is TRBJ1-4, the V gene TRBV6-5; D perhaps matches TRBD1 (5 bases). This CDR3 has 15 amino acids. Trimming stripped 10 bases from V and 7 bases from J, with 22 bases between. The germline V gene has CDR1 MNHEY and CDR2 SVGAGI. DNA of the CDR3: TGTGCCACCAATCCTCTCAGGGAATCGGGTGAAAAACTGTTTTTT. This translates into CATNPLRESGEKLFF.

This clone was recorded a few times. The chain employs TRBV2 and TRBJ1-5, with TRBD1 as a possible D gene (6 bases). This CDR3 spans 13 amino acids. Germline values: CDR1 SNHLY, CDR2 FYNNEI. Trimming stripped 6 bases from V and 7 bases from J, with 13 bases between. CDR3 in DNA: TGTGCCAGCAGGGAGTACAGGGAACAGCCCCAGCATTTT. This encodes CASREYREQPQHF.

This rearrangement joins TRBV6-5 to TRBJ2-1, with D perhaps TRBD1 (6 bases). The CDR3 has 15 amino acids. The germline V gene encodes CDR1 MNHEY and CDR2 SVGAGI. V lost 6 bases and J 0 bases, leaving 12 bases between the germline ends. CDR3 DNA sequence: TGTGCCAGCAGCATCGGACAGTACTCCTACAATGAGCAGTTCTTC. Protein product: CASSIGQYSYNEQFF.